One sample yielded the 10 T cell receptor beta chains listed below, sequenced in a study of blood T cell repertoires in COVID-19 (dated by TCRdb to 2018 to 2021). The library was made by the immunoSEQ multiplex PCR assay. The clones in this table, taken by TCRdb from immuneACCESS, are in-frame only. Not every clone is retained; where verified, under half of the shortfall comes from an unresolved V gene, and the cause of the rest is unknown. A total of tens of thousands of clones appear in this sample, approximately 84% of them only once. Less than 20% of the sample comes from the top ten. Sequenced sample: peripheral blood. These receptors were taken from an elderly woman with acute or convalescent COVID-19.

This chain connects TRBV14 to TRBJ2-1; TRBD2 matches 14 bases. CDR3 length: 15 residues. The ends lost 5 bases at V and 9 bases at J; junction bases unmatched: 6. Germline values: CDR1 SGHDN, CDR2 FVKESK. The CDR3 reads CASSSTSGGAREQFF. Here the CDR3 DNA reads TGTGCCAGCAGCTCGACTAGCGGGGGGGCCCGTGAGCAGTTCTTC. The full variable domain, its missing parts supplied by reference TRBV14 and TRBJ2-1, is EAGVTQFPSHSVIEKGQTVTLRCDPISGHDNLYWYRRVMGKEIKFLLHFVKESKQDESGMPNNRFLAERTGGTYSTLKVQPAELEDSGVYFCASSSTSGGAREQFFGPGTRLTVL.

V gene TRBV19 combines with J gene TRBJ2-4; TRBD2 aligns across 7 bases. The CDR3 consists of 14 residues. CDR1 LNHDA and CDR2 SQIVND come from the germline V gene (reference sequence). The trim removed 5 bases at V and 8 bases at J, leaving 9 bases unmatched. The CDR3 here is CASSLGGGRDIQYF. DNA for the CDR3: TGTGCCAGTAGTCTCGGTGGGGGGAGGGACATTCAGTACTTC.

The chain couples TRBV7-2 to TRBJ2-1; 13 bases align to TRBD2. The CDR3 is 17 residues long. The V segment lost 5 bases and the J segment 8 bases; nucleotides outside the gene matches: 12. The germline CDR1 and CDR2 sequences are SGHTA and FQGNSA. CDR3 sequence reads: CASSLSAVTSGRDEQFF. The DNA for the CDR3 is TGTGCCAGCAGCCTCTCAGCGGTAACTAGCGGGAGGGATGAGCAGTTCTTC.

The V and J genes are TRBV15 and TRBJ1-2, with TRBD1 matching over 9 bases. The V segment lost 0 bases and the J segment 8 bases; nucleotides outside the gene matches: 7. The CDR3 consists of 15 residues. Per germline, CDR1 LNHNV and CDR2 YYDKDF (reference sequence). The CDR3 DNA sequence: TGTGCCACCAGCAGAGATTTGGGACAGGGTGTCGGCTACACCTTC. It yields the protein CATSRDLGQGVGYTF. The full variable domain, completed using reference TRBV15 and TRBJ1-2, is DAMVIQNPRYQVTQFGKPVTLSCSQTLNHNVMYWYQQKSSQAPKLLFHYYDKDFNNEADTPDNFQSRRPNTSFCFLDIRSPGLGDTAMYLCATSRDLGQGVGYTFGSGTRLTVV.

The chain carries TRBV3-1 (or the pseudogene TRBV3-2) and TRBJ2-5; 8 nucleotides agree with TRBD2. Trimming cost V 3 bases and J 0 bases; bases outside gene matches: 3. CDR1 LGHDT and CDR2 YNNKEL come from the germline V gene (reference sequence). The CDR3 has 15 residues. DNA for the CDR3: TGTGCCAGCAGCCAGCGGGAGGTATACCAAGAGACCCAGTACTTC. Translating gives CASSQREVYQETQYF.

The V call is TRBV2, the J call TRBJ1-1, with D possibly being TRBD1 (5 bases). The CDR3 contains 14 residues. The V gene lost 6 bases and the J gene lost 1 base, with 12 bases spanning the gap. Germline CDR1 is SNHLY and CDR2 is FYNNEI. The CDR3 DNA sequence: TGTGCCAGCAGGGTTGACAGAGCGAACACTGAAGCTTTCTTT. Its translation: CASRVDRANTEAFF. Drawing the rest from reference TRBV2 and TRBJ1-1, the complete variable domain is EPEVTQTPSHQVTQMGQEVILRCVPISNHLYFYWYRQILGQKVEFLVSFYNNEISEKSEIFDDQFSVERPDGSNFTLKIRSTKLEDSAMYFCASRVDRANTEAFFGQGTRLTVV.

In DNA form, the CDR3 reads TGCGCCAGCAGCCAAATTTCGGGACAGGCCAGAGTCACCTTC. Its protein product is CASSQISGQARVTF. This chain uses TRBV4-3 with TRBJ1-2; 8 nucleotides align to TRBD1. Trimming took 2 bases from V and 13 from J; bases not matched to a gene: 12. The CDR3 sequence is 14 residues long. In germline, CDR1 is LGHNA, CDR2 YSLEER.

The chain recombines TRBV10-1 with TRBJ2-4; no reliable D call. The CDR3 contains 14 residues. The germline V gene has CDR1 WNHNN and CDR2 SYGVQD (reference sequence). The V end was cut by 2 bases, the J end by 3 bases, with 8 bases between. The CDR3 DNA sequence: TGCGCCAGCAGTGAGGGCAGGAACAAAAACATTCAGTACTTC. It is translated as CASSEGRNKNIQYF.

This chain connects TRBV27 to TRBJ2-1, with a weak D call TRBD1 (6 bases). V lost 3 bases, J lost 2 bases, and 17 bases lay in between. The germline V gene has CDR1 MNHEY and CDR2 SMNVEV (reference sequence). The CDR3 runs to 17 residues. The CDR3, as DNA: TGTGCCAGCAGTTTCCAACACGTGAGGGGGACCTACAATGAGCAGTTCTTC. Translating it yields CASSFQHVRGTYNEQFF.

The chain employs TRBV13 and TRBJ1-5, with D tentatively TRBD1 (5 bases). This CDR3 contains 13 residues. V dropped 2 bases and J dropped 6 bases, with 8 bases sitting between them. Germline V gives CDR1 PRHDT, CDR2 FYEKMQ (reference sequence). CDR3 bases: TGTGCCAGCAGCTTACAAAGGGGTCAGCCCCAGCATTTT. It yields the protein CASSLQRGQPQHF. The full variable domain, rest sourced from reference TRBV13 and TRBJ1-5, is AAGVIQSPRHLIKEKRETATLKCYPIPRHDTVYWYQQGPGQDPQFLISFYEKMQSDKGSIPDRFSAQQFSDYHSELNMSSLELGDSALYFCASSLQRGQPQHFGDGTRLSIL.